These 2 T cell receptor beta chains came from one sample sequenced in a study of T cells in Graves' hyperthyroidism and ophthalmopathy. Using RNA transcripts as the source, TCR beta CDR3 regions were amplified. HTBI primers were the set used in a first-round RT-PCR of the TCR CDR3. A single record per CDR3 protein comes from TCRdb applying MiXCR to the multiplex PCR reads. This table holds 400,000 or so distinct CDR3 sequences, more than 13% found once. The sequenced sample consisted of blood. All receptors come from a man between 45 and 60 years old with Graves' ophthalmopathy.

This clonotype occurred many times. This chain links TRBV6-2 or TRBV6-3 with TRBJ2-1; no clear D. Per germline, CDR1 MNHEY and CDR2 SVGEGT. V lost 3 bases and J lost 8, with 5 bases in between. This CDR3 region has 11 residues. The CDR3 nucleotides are TGTGCCAGCAGTTATTATTATGAGCAGTTCTTC. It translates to CASSYYYEQFF.

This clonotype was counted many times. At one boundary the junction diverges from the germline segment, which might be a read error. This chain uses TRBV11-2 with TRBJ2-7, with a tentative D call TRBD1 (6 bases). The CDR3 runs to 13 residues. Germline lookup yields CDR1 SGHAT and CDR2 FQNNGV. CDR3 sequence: CASSLGQNYEQYF. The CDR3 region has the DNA TGCGCCAGCAGCTTAGGACAGAACTACGAGCAGTACTTC.